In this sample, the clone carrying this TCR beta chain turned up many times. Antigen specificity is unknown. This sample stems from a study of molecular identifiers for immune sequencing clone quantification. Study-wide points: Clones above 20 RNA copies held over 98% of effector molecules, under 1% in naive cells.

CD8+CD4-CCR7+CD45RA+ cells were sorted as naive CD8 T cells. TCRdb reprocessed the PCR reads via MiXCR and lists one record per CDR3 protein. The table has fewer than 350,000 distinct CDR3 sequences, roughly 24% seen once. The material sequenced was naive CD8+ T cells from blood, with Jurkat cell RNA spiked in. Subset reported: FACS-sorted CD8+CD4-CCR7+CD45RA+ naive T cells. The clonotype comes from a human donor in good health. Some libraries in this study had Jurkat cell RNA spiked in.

CDR3 sequence reads: CASSSECQGILVNCNQPQHF. For the CDR3, the DNA is TGTGCCAGCAGTTCCGAATGTCAGGGAATTCTCGTAAATTGCAATCAGCCCCAGCATTTT. This chain links TRBV12-3 or TRBV12-4 with TRBJ1-5, with a possible D match to TRBD1 (5 bases). V was shortened by 4 bases and J by 2 bases, with 27 bases between the two germline ends. The CDR3 is 20 amino acids.